This paragraph covers one T cell receptor (beta chain) sequence. Enrollment of patients from Seattle took place during active infection, with longitudinal follow-up. The entry originates in a study of blood T cell repertoires in COVID-19. In the original processing: Amplification with reference gene primers provided the estimates of nucleated cell counts. Only in-frame clones appear in the TCRdb table, and some are missing; sequencing was by immunoSEQ multiplex PCR. The V and J calls and clone size come from that table; D and trimming were worked out from the DNA. The table shows approximately 260,000 clones, with 90% occurring only once. The germline CDR1 and CDR2 sequences are SGHAT and FQNNGV. The length of the CDR3 is 18 residues. V lost 4 bases to trimming and J lost 7 bases, with 23 bases between them.

The sequence was collected from a woman aged 55-75 years with COVID-19, enrolled during active disease. The chain joins TRBV11-2 to TRBJ1-6, with D possibly being TRBD1 (6 bases). The sequenced material came from peripheral blood. In DNA form, the CDR3 reads TGTGCCAGCAGCTCTATGCAGGGGTACGGGTTTATGAATTCACCCCTCCACTTT. Translating gives CASSSMQGYGFMNSPLHF.